This T cell receptor beta chain was identified in a study of vaccination and CD4 T cells after COVID-19. As to this clonotype: Its antigen is not identified.

Treatment reported: roughly 10-day PBMC culture with coronavirus spike peptide pools or control peptides (ViraFEST assay). This CDR3 region has 13 residues. Germline lookup yields CDR1 SGHTA and CDR2 FQGNSA. Trimming stripped 5 bases from V and 9 bases from J, with 14 bases between. The study sequenced cultured CD4+ T cell DNA using the Oncomine TCR Beta short-read assay. One entry per CDR3 protein results from TCRdb running MiXCR on the PCR reads. The data contain about 20,000 distinct CDR3 sequences, around 50% of them singletons. The origin of this receptor is a human donor with COVID-19. The sample comprised cultured CD4+ T cells from blood. V is TRBV7-2 and J is TRBJ1-5, with TRBD1 as a possible D gene (5 bases). CDR3 region: CASSLEWGGPQHF. The CDR3 coding sequence is TGTGCCAGCAGCCTTGAGTGGGGGGGGCCCCAGCATTTT.